This is a list of T cell receptor beta chains from one sample in a study of CD8 T cells in ankylosing spondylitis. TCRdb re-analysed the 5' RACE reads in MiXCR, keeping a single row per CDR3 protein. The sample records roughly 240,000 distinct CDR3 sequences, roughly a third being singletons. Sample: blood, either unsorted or a sorted T cell fraction (not recorded which). The receptor set was obtained from a male donor with ankylosing spondylitis or in good health (not recorded which). Each CDR3 is given with its conserved first and last residue. Fields, in order: clone size, V gene, J gene, D gene, CDR3 protein, CDR3 DNA. D genes are given only for firm matches. A clone size is listed for some rows: how often the clone was seen (once, few, many), or a class if it is expanded.

>.|TRBV6-1|TRBJ1-6|TRBD1
CASRGNRDSPAPYNSPLHF
TGTGCCAGCAGGGGGAATCGGGACAGCCCAGCTCCCTATAATTCACCCCTCCACTTT
>.|TRBV4-1|TRBJ2-3|.
CASSQESGGWADTQYF
TGCGCCAGCAGCCAAGAATCCGGGGGTTGGGCAGATACGCAGTATTTT
>.|TRBV6-2/TRBV6-3|TRBJ2-3|TRBD2
CASSYSSLAGDTDTQYF
TGTGCCAGCAGTTATTCCTCACTAGCGGGGGACACAGATACGCAGTATTTT
>few|TRBV6-1|TRBJ1-3|.
CASSSGGYSGNTIYF
TGTGCCAGCTCCTCCGGCGGCTACTCTGGAAACACCATATATTTT
>few|TRBV29-1|TRBJ1-2|TRBD1
CSVEEQGAGGYTF
TGCAGCGTTGAAGAACAGGGGGCGGGTGGCTACACCTTC
>few|TRBV5-1|TRBJ2-2|TRBD2
CASSSSGGATNTGELFF
TGCGCCAGCAGCTCCTCCGGGGGGGCAACAAACACCGGGGAGCTGTTTTTT
>few|TRBV20-1|TRBJ2-5|TRBD1
CSAPGTGEYQYF
TGCAGTGCCCCCGGGACAGGAGAGTATCAGTACTTC
>few|TRBV3-1|TRBJ2-3|.
CASSQGGAHTDTQYF
TGTGCCAGCAGCCAAGGGGGGGCCCACACAGATACGCAGTATTTT
>.|TRBV24-1|TRBJ1-2|.
CATSVTGAAYTGYTF
TGTGCCACCAGTGTGACAGGAGCGGCATATACTGGCTACACCTTC
>few|TRBV4-2|TRBJ2-3|.
CASSQAGTRVTDTQYF
TGTGCCAGCAGCCAAGCCGGTACCCGGGTCACAGATACGCAGTATTTT
>few|TRBV6-5|TRBJ2-1|.
CASKLMGEQFF
TGTGCCAGCAAATTGATGGGTGAGCAGTTCTTC
>few|TRBV30|TRBJ2-1|.
CAWSVSGDEQFF
TGTGCCTGGAGTGTCTCGGGGGATGAGCAGTTCTTC
>few|TRBV20-1|TRBJ1-6|.
CSARDPGLRVLHF
TGCAGTGCTAGAGACCCAGGACTCAGGGTCCTCCACTTT
>once|TRBV20-1|TRBJ2-5|TRBD2
CSALAGPQETQYF
TGCAGTGCGCTAGCGGGACCTCAAGAGACCCAGTACTTC
>.|TRBV7-2|TRBJ2-5|.
CASSRSGGRETQYF
TGTGCCAGCAGCAGATCGGGGGGCAGAGAGACCCAGTACTTC
>few|TRBV10-3|TRBJ2-1|.
CAISNDAYNEQFF
TGTGCCATCAGTAATGATGCCTACAATGAGCAGTTCTTC
>.|TRBV20-1|TRBJ2-1|.
CSAPGTVNNEQFF
TGCAGTGCTCCCGGGACTGTTAACAATGAGCAGTTCTTC
>.|TRBV27|TRBJ2-2|TRBD1
CASQGAGELFF
TGTGCCAGCCAGGGGGCCGGGGAGCTGTTTTTT
>few|TRBV20-1|TRBJ2-1|TRBD2
CSARVAGASGYNEQFF
TGCAGTGCTAGAGTGGCGGGGGCTAGCGGGTACAATGAGCAGTTCTTC
>few|TRBV28|TRBJ2-5|.
CASSFPWETQYF
TGTGCCAGCAGTTTTCCCTGGGAGACCCAGTACTTC
>.|TRBV5-1|TRBJ2-6|.
CASSLSSGAGANVLTF
TGCGCCAGCAGCTTGTCGTCAGGGGCTGGGGCCAACGTCCTGACTTTC
>.|TRBV20-1|TRBJ1-1|.
CSAGEGYTEAFF
TGCAGTGCAGGAGAGGGGTACACTGAAGCTTTCTTT
>.|TRBV28|TRBJ1-2|.
CASRDPGVYGYTF
TGTGCCAGCAGGGATCCCGGTGTGTATGGCTACACCTTC
>.|TRBV10-3|TRBJ1-1|.
CAIRSQGVNTEAFF
TGTGCCATCAGGTCACAGGGCGTGAACACTGAAGCTTTCTTT
>few|TRBV7-2|TRBJ2-3|.
CASSPLWTDTQYF
TGTGCCAGCAGCCCCCTTTGGACAGATACGCAGTATTTT
>.|TRBV20-1|TRBJ2-3|.
CSASVDTQYF
TGCAGTGCTAGTGTAGATACGCAGTATTTT